Below are 4 T cell receptor beta chains sequenced from a single sample in a study of T cell responses to AZD1222 COVID-19 vaccine. Sequenced by immunoSEQ multiplex PCR; TCRdb stores in-frame clones only, minus some. The sample yields 150,000 to 200,000 clones, 80% to 95% seen once. The sample consisted of peripheral blood, taken on day 0 of AZD1222 vaccination. These TCRs come from an adult in good health.

The chain has TRBV6-5 and TRBJ1-1; no clear D gene. The CDR3 extends over 12 amino acids. V was trimmed by 8 bases and J by 1 base, leaving 8 bases between them. Per the germline V gene, CDR1 is MNHEY and CDR2 is SVGAGI. This CDR3 is CASLQGNTEAFF. CDR3 bases: TGTGCCAGCTTACAAGGGAACACTGAAGCTTTCTTT.

This clone was counted a single time. The chain combines TRBV5-1 with TRBJ1-3, with 11 bases aligning to TRBD1. Germline CDR1 reads SGHRS; CDR2 reads YFSETQ. This CDR3 is built from 16 residues. Trimming took 3 bases from V and 1 from J; bases not matched to a gene: 3. This chain's CDR3 is CASSSGTGGSGNTIYF. Here the CDR3 DNA reads TGCGCCAGCAGCTCCGGGACAGGGGGATCTGGAAACACCATATATTTT.

The V gene is TRBV6-5, the J gene TRBJ1-5, with D uncertain. The CDR3 has 11 amino acids. CDR1 and CDR2 from the germline V gene are MNHEY and SVGAGI. Trimming stripped 2 bases from V and 10 bases from J, with 6 bases between. CDR3 amino acids: CASSYPLPQHF. The DNA for the CDR3 is TGTGCCAGCAGTTACCCCCTACCCCAGCATTTT.

The chain combines TRBV12-3 or TRBV12-4 with TRBJ1-3; D uncertain. V lost 6 bases to trimming and J lost 1 base, with 4 bases between them. The CDR3 has 12 amino acids. CDR3 in amino acids: CASRLSGNTIYF. The CDR3 DNA is TGTGCCAGCAGACTGTCTGGAAACACCATATATTTT.